This passage covers 21 T cell receptor beta chains from one sample sequenced in a study of early T cells in non-severe SARS-CoV-2 infection. One entry per CDR3 protein, called by TCRdb with MiXCR from the 5' RACE reads. Here the sample spans 20,000 or so distinct CDR3 sequences, approximately 5.8% being singletons. This specimen was whole blood, taken at baseline. These receptors were taken from an adult who was a healthcare worker with PCR-confirmed SARS-CoV-2 infection or an uninfected control (not recorded which).

This clonotype was recorded a few times. The junction and the germline gene differ at one end; a read error may be behind it. The genes are TRBV7-7 and TRBJ2-5; 16 nucleotides line up with TRBD2. This CDR3 region has 19 residues. Germline CDR1 and CDR2: SSHAT and FNYEAQ (reference sequence). CDR3 protein: CASSLAPGLAGGYQETQYF. CDR3 nucleotide sequence: TGTGCTAGCAGCTTAGCCCCGGGACTAGCGGGGGGGTACCAAGAGACCCAGTACTTC.

The gene calls are TRBV7-2 and TRBJ2-4; 10 positions match TRBD1. The CDR3 spans 17 residues. Trimming at V came to 2 bases and at J to 0 bases, leaving 4 bases not matched to a gene. The germline CDR1 and CDR2 sequences are SGHTA and FQGNSA. CDR3: CASSLYRDRGAKNIQYF. In DNA, the CDR3 is TGTGCCAGCAGCTTATACCGGGACAGGGGAGCCAAAAACATTCAGTACTTC.

This clonotype has more than one count but fewer than ten. The V and J genes are TRBV12-3 or TRBV12-4 and TRBJ1-1; D gene unclear. V was shortened by 8 bases and J by 1 base, with 8 bases between the two germline ends. The CDR3 has 12 residues. CDR3 in amino acids: CASGSQNTEAFF. The CDR3 DNA is TGTGCCAGCGGATCACAGAACACTGAAGCTTTCTTT.

At least ten counts were recorded for this clonotype. This chain joins TRBV7-3 and TRBJ2-1; weak D call: TRBD2 (6 bases). Trimming removed 4 bases at V and 6 bases at J, with 10 bases between. Germline V CDR1 and CDR2: SGHTA, FQGTGA. The CDR3 totals 13 residues. CDR3 nucleotides: TGTGCCAGCAGCTCGAGACTAGGCAATGAGCAGTTCTTC. As protein: CASSSRLGNEQFF.

This clonotype came up many times. This sequence joins TRBV11-2 and TRBJ2-3; no firm D call. Germline CDR1 and CDR2: SGHAT and FQNNGV. The CDR3 runs to 14 residues. V was cut by 1 base and J by 0 bases, with 5 bases left in between. DNA for the CDR3: TGTGCCAGCAGCTTAGGGAGTAGCACAGATACGCAGTATTTT. Its translation: CASSLGSSTDTQYF. The complete variable domain, with remaining parts taken from reference TRBV11-2 and TRBJ2-3, reads EAGVAQSPRYKIIEKRQSVAFWCNPISGHATLYWYQQILGQGPKLLIQFQNNGVVDDSQLPKDRFSAERLKGVDSTLKIQPAKLEDSAVYLCASSLGSSTDTQYFGPGTRLTVL.

This clonotype was counted many times. The chain joins TRBV4-2 to TRBJ2-7, with TRBD1 matching 9 bases. This CDR3 has 14 residues. CDR1 LGHNA and CDR2 YNFKEQ come from the germline V gene. V trimming: 6 bases; J trimming: 3 bases; junction bases outside the gene matches: 6. DNA of the CDR3: TGTGCCAGCAGTCGACAGGGGGGCGTCTACGAGCAGTACTTC. Amino acids: CASSRQGGVYEQYF.

The chain combines TRBV12-2 with TRBJ2-2; the table names TRBD1, a call not compared with the DNA. TRBV12-2 is assigned pseudogene status. The CDR3 consists of 15 residues. CDR3 sequence: CASHKPRGRAGELFF. The CDR3 bases are TGTGCAAGTCATAAGCCCAGGGGTCGAGCCGGGGAGCTGTTTTTT.

This clonotype was observed at least ten times. The rearrangement uses TRBV29-1 and TRBJ2-1, with TRBD1 as a possible D gene (7 bases). V shed 5 bases and J shed 7 bases, with 21 bases lying between them. This CDR3 is 15 amino acids long. Germline V gene data show CDR1 as SQVTM and CDR2 as ANQGSEA. CDR3 sequence reads: CSVTPLSGGLNEQFF. The CDR3 DNA sequence: TGCAGCGTTACCCCATTATCAGGGGGGCTGAATGAGCAGTTCTTC.

The gene calls are TRBV7-6 and TRBJ2-3; unclear D gene. The germline V gene has CDR1 SGHVS and CDR2 FNYEAQ. CDR3 length: 13 residues. V shed 5 bases and J shed 3 bases, with 9 bases lying between them. The CDR3 protein is CASSEVRTDTQYF. CDR3 in DNA: TGTGCCAGCAGCGAAGTAAGGACAGATACGCAGTATTTT.

This clonotype was found a few times. The chain couples TRBV6-2 or TRBV6-3 to TRBJ2-1; 9 nucleotides line up with TRBD1. Trimming at V came to 4 bases and at J to 7 bases, leaving 5 bases not matched to a gene. The CDR3 is made up of 14 amino acids. CDR1 is MNHEY and CDR2 is SVGEGT in the germline V gene. The CDR3 coding sequence is TGTGCCAGCAGTTCTACGGGACAGGGAAATGAGCAGTTCTTC. Amino acids: CASSSTGQGNEQFF.

In its sample, this clonotype was seen many times. V is TRBV7-7 and J is TRBJ2-1; a possible D gene is TRBD2 (6 bases). The germline CDR1 and CDR2 sequences are SSHAT and FNYEAQ (reference sequence). V gave up 5 bases and J gave up 6 bases, with 17 bases separating them. The CDR3 is 15 amino acids. The CDR3 loop is CASSPGPGLGNEQFF. CDR3 DNA: TGTGCCAGCAGCCCCGGGCCGGGACTGGGCAATGAGCAGTTCTTC.

The CDR3 DNA follows: TGTGCCAGCAGTGAGGACAGGGGGCCGTATAATTCACCCCTCCACTTT. Its translation: CASSEDRGPYNSPLHF. V is TRBV2 and J is TRBJ1-6, with 11 positions matching TRBD1. The CDR3 is made up of 16 amino acids. The J segment lost 4 bases and the V segment lost 3 bases, leaving 2 bases of the junction unmatched. Germline V gene data show CDR1 as SNHLY and CDR2 as FYNNEI.

The CDR3 nucleotides are TGTGCCAGTAGCCCGCCCACAAATCAGCCCCAGCATTTT. Its protein is CASSPPTNQPQHF. J is TRBJ1-5 and V is TRBV19; D is ambiguous. CDR1 and CDR2 (germline): LNHDA, SQIVND (reference sequence). The CDR3 covers 13 residues. V shed 6 bases and J shed 4 bases, with 10 bases lying between them.

Many counts were recorded for this clonotype. The chain joins TRBV11-3 to TRBJ2-1; D is possibly TRBD1 (6 bases). The CDR3 runs to 14 residues. Germline V gene data show CDR1 as SGHNT and CDR2 as YENEEA. The germline V and J ends were trimmed by 5 bases and 4 bases, with 12 bases remaining between them. The CDR3 DNA follows: TGTGCCAGCAGCCGGGACACACCTTACAATGAGCAGTTCTTC. Amino acid sequence: CASSRDTPYNEQFF.

This clonotype was detected only a few times. V is TRBV5-6 and J is TRBJ2-3, with D unresolved. V shed 2 bases and J shed 4 bases, with 8 bases lying between them. The length of the CDR3 is 13 residues. CDR1 SGHDT and CDR2 YYEEEE come from the germline V gene. The CDR3 coding sequence is TGTGCCAGCAGCTTAGGGCCTGCAGATACGCAGTATTTT. This translates into CASSLGPADTQYF.

At least ten counts were recorded for this clonotype. The CDR3 sequence is CASSLTRDAYEQYF. The CDR3 DNA reads as TGTGCCAGCAGCCTGACCCGGGACGCCTACGAGCAGTACTTC. The J gene is TRBJ2-7, the V gene TRBV7-2; tentatively, D is TRBD1 or TRBD2 (5 bases each). The length of the CDR3 is 14 residues. V was pared by 5 bases and J by 2 bases, with 13 bases between. CDR1 SGHTA and CDR2 FQGNSA come from the germline V gene.

V and J are TRBV25-1 and TRBJ1-6, with unresolved D. V gave up 4 bases and J gave up 7 bases, with 11 bases separating them. The CDR3 is 14 amino acids. Germline V gene lookup returns CDR1 MGHDK and CDR2 SYGVNS. The CDR3 nucleotides are TGTGCCAGCAGTGCATTAGGGTCGAATTCACCCCTCCACTTT. Its protein is CASSALGSNSPLHF. Full variable domain (rest looked up from reference TRBV25-1 and TRBJ1-6): EADIYQTPRYLVIGTGKKITLECSQTMGHDKMYWYQQDPGMELHLIHYSYGVNSTEKGDLSSESTVSRIRTEHFPLTLESARPSHTSQYLCASSALGSNSPLHFGNGTRLTVT.

This clonotype was found many times. The J gene is TRBJ1-2, the V gene TRBV6-2 or TRBV6-3; D is undetermined. Germline CDR1 is MNHEY and CDR2 is SVGEGT. This CDR3 has 11 residues. The ends were cut back, 6 bases at V and 5 bases at J, with 7 bases in the middle. The CDR3 is CASSLIYGYTF. In DNA form, the CDR3 reads TGTGCCAGCAGCCTAATTTATGGCTACACCTTC.

This clonotype was observed a handful of times. The chain links TRBV5-4 to TRBJ2-7; unclear D gene. In germline, CDR1 is SGHNT, CDR2 YYREEE (reference sequence). The CDR3 contains 15 residues. The V end lost 0 bases, the J end lost 5 bases, and 15 bases lay between the germline ends. The CDR3 is CASSLEVGVEDEQYF. The CDR3 DNA follows: TGTGCCAGCAGCTTGGAGGTGGGTGTAGAAGACGAGCAGTACTTC. The full variable domain, its missing parts supplied by reference TRBV5-4 and TRBJ2-7, is ETGVTQSPTHLIKTRGQQVTLRCSSQSGHNTVSWYQQALGQGPQFIFQYYREEENGRGNFPPRFSGLQFPNYSSELNVNALELDDSALYLCASSLEVGVEDEQYFGPGTRLTVT.

This clonotype has just a few counts. The chain carries TRBV7-2 and TRBJ2-3; TRBD1 is a possible D gene (6 bases). This CDR3 has 18 amino acids. V was pared by 1 base and J by 2 bases, with 19 bases between. Germline V CDR1 and CDR2: SGHTA, FQGNSA. The CDR3 spells CASSLGTDRPSYTDTQYF. The CDR3 DNA follows: TGTGCCAGCAGCTTAGGGACCGACAGGCCTTCATACACAGATACGCAGTATTTT.

This clonotype was counted many times. This sequence joins TRBV27 and TRBJ2-3; D is uncertain. The CDR3 totals 13 residues. Germline lookup yields CDR1 MNHEY and CDR2 SMNVEV (reference sequence). V lost 4 bases and J lost 6, with 11 bases in between. The CDR3 loop reads CASSSRPRDTQYF. DNA for the CDR3: TGTGCCAGCAGTTCCCGACCCAGGGATACGCAGTATTTT.